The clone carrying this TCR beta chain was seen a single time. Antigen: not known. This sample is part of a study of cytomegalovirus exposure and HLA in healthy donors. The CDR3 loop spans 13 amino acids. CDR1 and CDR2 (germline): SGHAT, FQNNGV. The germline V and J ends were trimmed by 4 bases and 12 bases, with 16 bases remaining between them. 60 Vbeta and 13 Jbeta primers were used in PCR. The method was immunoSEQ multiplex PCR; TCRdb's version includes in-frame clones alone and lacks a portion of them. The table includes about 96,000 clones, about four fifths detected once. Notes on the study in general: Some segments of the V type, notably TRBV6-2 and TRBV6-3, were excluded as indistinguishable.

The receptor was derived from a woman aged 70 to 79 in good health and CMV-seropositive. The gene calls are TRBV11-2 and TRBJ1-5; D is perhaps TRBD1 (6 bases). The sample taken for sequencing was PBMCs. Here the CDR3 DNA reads TGTGCCAGCAGCTCCACACTCGAGGGGGTCCAGCATTTT. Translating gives CASSSTLEGVQHF.